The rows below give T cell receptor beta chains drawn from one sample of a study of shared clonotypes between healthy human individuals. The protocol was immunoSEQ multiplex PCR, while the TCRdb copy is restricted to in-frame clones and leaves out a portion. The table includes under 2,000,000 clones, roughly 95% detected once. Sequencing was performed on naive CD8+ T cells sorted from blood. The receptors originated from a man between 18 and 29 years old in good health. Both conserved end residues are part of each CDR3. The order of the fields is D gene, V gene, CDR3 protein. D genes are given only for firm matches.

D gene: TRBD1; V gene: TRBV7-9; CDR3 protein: CASSLGDRGPDGYTF
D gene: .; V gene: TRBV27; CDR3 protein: CARDHLTGAFF
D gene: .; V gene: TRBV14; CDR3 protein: CASSQWEAGLSEQYF
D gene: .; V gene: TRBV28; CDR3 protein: CAGSPRDNHQRQYF
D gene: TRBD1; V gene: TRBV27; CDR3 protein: CASSARDSYTEAFF
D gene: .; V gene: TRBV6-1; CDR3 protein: CASSEGGGNTEAFF
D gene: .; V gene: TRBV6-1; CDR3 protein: CASSFLGEYSPLHF
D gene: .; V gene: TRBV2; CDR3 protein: CASSVILALPTDTQYF
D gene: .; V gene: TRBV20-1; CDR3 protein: CSAAENTEAFF
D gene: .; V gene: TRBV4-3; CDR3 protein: CASSRIGGSTEAFF
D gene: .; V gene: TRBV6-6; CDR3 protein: CASSYRTESTEAFF
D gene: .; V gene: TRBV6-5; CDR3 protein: CASSYSASDSYEQYF
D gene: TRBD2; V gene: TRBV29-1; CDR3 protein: CSVEGTSGIFTDTQYF
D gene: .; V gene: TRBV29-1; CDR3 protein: CSVGWADYEQYF
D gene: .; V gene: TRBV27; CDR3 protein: CASSLSGRGANQPQHF
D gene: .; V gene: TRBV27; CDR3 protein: CASSLWAGSRFDEQFF
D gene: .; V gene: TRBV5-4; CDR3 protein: CASSLGRGREQYF
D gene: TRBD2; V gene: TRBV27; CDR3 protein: CASSFLAGNTGELFF
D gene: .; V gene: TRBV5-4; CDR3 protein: CASSWGGGTKNIQYF
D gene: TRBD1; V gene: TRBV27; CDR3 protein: CASSPPGQTTDTQYF
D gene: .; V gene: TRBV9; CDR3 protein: CASSPSRSSYEQYF
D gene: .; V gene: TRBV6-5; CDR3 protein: CASSYRDTTHEQYF
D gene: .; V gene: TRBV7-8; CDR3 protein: CASSLDYIPGSYNEQFF
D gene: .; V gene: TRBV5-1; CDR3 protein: CASSLDPGPTYEQYF
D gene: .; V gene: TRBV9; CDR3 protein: CASSVFETSGNTIYF
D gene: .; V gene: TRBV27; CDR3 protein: CASSHRTAGAGELFF
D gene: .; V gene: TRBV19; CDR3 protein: CASSIDLGTLNYEQYF
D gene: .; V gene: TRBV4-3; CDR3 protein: CASSQDLQGFSSYEQYF
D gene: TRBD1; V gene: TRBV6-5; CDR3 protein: CASSYSQGERGLGYTF
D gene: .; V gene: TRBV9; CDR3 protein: CASSVDGSDYNEQFF
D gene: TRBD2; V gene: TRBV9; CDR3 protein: CASSGGLAGGQSSYNEQFF
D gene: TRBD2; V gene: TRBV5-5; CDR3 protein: CASSLGTSGRLAYEQYF
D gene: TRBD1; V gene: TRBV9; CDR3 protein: CASSVRATGRAGTEAFF
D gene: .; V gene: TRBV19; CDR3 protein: CASSIPPEGERGNQPQHF
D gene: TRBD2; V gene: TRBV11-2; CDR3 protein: CASSHGTSGYNEQFF
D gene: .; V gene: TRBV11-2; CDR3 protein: CASSLYPDQPQHF
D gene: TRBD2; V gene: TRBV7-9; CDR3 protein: CASSLDLRGTLVDEQFF
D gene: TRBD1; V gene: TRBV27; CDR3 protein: CASSSLWDRGQQEQYF
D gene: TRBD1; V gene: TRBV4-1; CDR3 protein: CASSQNGQGSGELFF
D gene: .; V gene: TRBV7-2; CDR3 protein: CASSLSRGQFSYEQYF